These T cell receptor beta chains were read from a single sample in a study of cytomegalovirus exposure and HLA in healthy donors. The repertoire was sequenced with immunoSEQ multiplex PCR; TCRdb's copy has only in-frame clones and lacks some. The table shows 120,000 or so clones, with roughly 80% occurring only once. Sequenced material: PBMCs. These receptor sequences come from a female donor in good health and CMV-seronegative. Both conserved end residues are part of each CDR3. The order of the fields is clone size, D gene, J gene, V gene, CDR3 protein, CDR3 DNA. D genes are given only for firm matches. Size tells how often a clone was seen (once, few, many) or the class of an expanded clone, and some rows leave it out.

clone_size: NA; d_call: NA; j_call: TRBJ2-2; v_call: TRBV12-5; cdr3_aa: CASAPGFNTGELFF; cdr3_nt: TGTGCTAGTGCCCCAGGTTTTAACACCGGGGAGCTGTTTTTT
clone_size: NA; d_call: TRBD2; j_call: TRBJ2-2; v_call: TRBV2; cdr3_aa: CASSEGRVASGRARTGELFF; cdr3_nt: TGTGCCAGCAGTGAAGGTCGGGTTGCTAGCGGGAGGGCCCGCACCGGGGAGCTGTTTTTT
clone_size: few; d_call: TRBD1; j_call: TRBJ1-5; v_call: TRBV19; cdr3_aa: CASSKNRDSDSNQPQHF; cdr3_nt: TGTGCCAGTAGTAAGAATCGGGACAGCGATAGCAATCAGCCCCAGCATTTT
clone_size: NA; d_call: TRBD1; j_call: TRBJ2-7; v_call: TRBV5-4; cdr3_aa: CASSQGTGEQYF; cdr3_nt: TGTGCCAGCAGCCAGGGGACAGGGGAGCAGTACTTC
clone_size: NA; d_call: NA; j_call: TRBJ1-1; v_call: TRBV6-1; cdr3_aa: CASRRGKDTEAFF; cdr3_nt: TGTGCCAGCAGGAGGGGGAAGGACACTGAAGCTTTCTTT
clone_size: few; d_call: TRBD1; j_call: TRBJ1-1; v_call: TRBV19; cdr3_aa: CASSMGQGAPRGEAFF; cdr3_nt: TGTGCCAGTAGTATGGGACAGGGGGCCCCACGGGGCGAAGCTTTCTTT
clone_size: NA; d_call: NA; j_call: TRBJ2-5; v_call: TRBV7-9; cdr3_aa: CASSPQTPQETQYF; cdr3_nt: TGTGCCAGCAGCCCCCAGACACCCCAAGAGACCCAGTACTTC
clone_size: NA; d_call: NA; j_call: TRBJ2-7; v_call: TRBV6-6; cdr3_aa: CASSYSPDYEQYF; cdr3_nt: TGTGCCAGCAGTTACTCTCCAGACTACGAGCAGTACTTC
clone_size: NA; d_call: NA; j_call: TRBJ2-5; v_call: TRBV5-6; cdr3_aa: CSSSRPLGSQETQYF; cdr3_nt: TGTTCCAGCAGCAGGCCCCTGGGCAGCCAAGAGACCCAGTACTTC
clone_size: NA; d_call: NA; j_call: TRBJ1-6; v_call: TRBV4-2; cdr3_aa: CASSGHTASDSPLHF; cdr3_nt: TGTGCCAGCAGCGGACACACTGCGAGTGATTCACCCCTCCACTTT
clone_size: NA; d_call: NA; j_call: TRBJ2-4; v_call: TRBV4-2; cdr3_aa: CASSQDPSHDSIQYF; cdr3_nt: TGTGCCAGCAGCCAAGACCCGAGTCACGACAGCATTCAGTACTTC
clone_size: NA; d_call: TRBD2; j_call: TRBJ2-6; v_call: TRBV7-9; cdr3_aa: CASSKGGTSGSSGANVLTF; cdr3_nt: TGTGCCAGCAGCAAAGGGGGGACTAGCGGGAGCTCTGGGGCCAACGTCCTGACTTTC
clone_size: NA; d_call: TRBD2; j_call: TRBJ2-3; v_call: TRBV6-1; cdr3_aa: CASSELLAGITDTQYF; cdr3_nt: TGTGCCAGCAGTGAATTACTAGCGGGTATCACAGATACGCAGTATTTT
clone_size: NA; d_call: NA; j_call: TRBJ2-3; v_call: TRBV9; cdr3_aa: CASSVPGAQAADTQYF; cdr3_nt: TGTGCCAGCAGCGTGCCAGGGGCACAAGCGGCAGATACGCAGTATTTT
clone_size: NA; d_call: TRBD1; j_call: TRBJ1-2; v_call: TRBV2; cdr3_aa: CASSSQGTSSGGYTF; cdr3_nt: TGTGCCAGCAGTTCACAGGGGACGTCAAGCGGTGGCTACACCTTC
clone_size: NA; d_call: NA; j_call: TRBJ1-1; v_call: TRBV7-8; cdr3_aa: CASKRPGVDAEAFF; cdr3_nt: TGTGCCAGCAAGAGACCGGGAGTTGACGCTGAAGCTTTCTTT
clone_size: NA; d_call: TRBD2; j_call: TRBJ2-1; v_call: TRBV11-2; cdr3_aa: CASSLGGGGAPYEQFF; cdr3_nt: TGTGCCAGCAGCTTAGGGGGCGGGGGGGCCCCGTATGAGCAGTTCTTC
clone_size: once; d_call: TRBD1; j_call: TRBJ1-6; v_call: TRBV30; cdr3_aa: CAWGPQGHSNSPLHF; cdr3_nt: TGTGCCTGGGGTCCACAGGGGCATTCGAATTCACCCCTCCACTTT
clone_size: NA; d_call: TRBD2; j_call: TRBJ2-5; v_call: TRBV7-2; cdr3_aa: CASSLGRELGTQYF; cdr3_nt: TGTGCCAGCAGCTTGGGGCGGGAGCTGGGGACCCAGTACTTC
clone_size: NA; d_call: NA; j_call: TRBJ2-4; v_call: TRBV27; cdr3_aa: CASSRETGNIQYF; cdr3_nt: TGTGCCAGCAGTAGGGAGACGGGGAACATTCAGTACTTC
clone_size: NA; d_call: NA; j_call: TRBJ1-5; v_call: TRBV6-1; cdr3_aa: CASTQGSQPQHF; cdr3_nt: TGTGCCAGCACTCAGGGAAGTCAGCCCCAGCATTTT
clone_size: NA; d_call: NA; j_call: TRBJ1-5; v_call: TRBV19; cdr3_aa: CASGAGHEHF; cdr3_nt: TGTGCCAGTGGAGCGGGACACGAGCATTTT
clone_size: NA; d_call: NA; j_call: TRBJ2-2; v_call: TRBV7-3; cdr3_aa: CASSLTPGVGELFF; cdr3_nt: TGTGCCAGCAGCTTAACGCCCGGGGTCGGGGAGCTGTTTTTT